A selection of T cell receptor beta chains follows, all from one sample in a study of blood T cell repertoires in COVID-19. TCRdb's copy holds only in-frame clones and misses some; the assay was immunoSEQ multiplex PCR. Of approximately 300,000 clones listed, around 87% are singletons. Sequencing input: PBMCs or T cells enriched from blood (not recorded which). The source of these receptors is a woman under 40 who had recovered from COVID-19. The CDR3 runs from the conserved cysteine through the conserved F or W. The D gene is left open where the match is weak. Expanded clones are given a class, and other clones once, few, many or no size at all.

abundance	d_gene	v_gene	j_gene	CDR3nt	CDR3aa
-	-	TRBV19	TRBJ1-2	TGTGCCAGTAGTATAGATCTATTGGCAGGGAGGGCCTATGGCTACACCTTC	CASSIDLLAGRAYGYTF
-	-	TRBV2	TRBJ1-2	TGTGCCAGCAGTGAAACCCCGGACAGTTTCTATGGCTACACCTTC	CASSETPDSFYGYTF
-	TRBD1	TRBV29-1	TRBJ2-7	TGCAGCGTTGTACCCGGGACAGCGAATAACGAGCAGTACTTC	CSVVPGTANNEQYF
few	-	TRBV15	TRBJ2-4	TGTGCCACCAGCAGAGATCATCTGGCCGCCAAAAACATTCAGTACTTC	CATSRDHLAAKNIQYF
-	TRBD1	TRBV4-1	TRBJ2-7	TGCGCCAGCAGCCAAGGCCGGGACAGGGTCTACGAGCAGTACTTC	CASSQGRDRVYEQYF
-	-	TRBV4-2	TRBJ1-1	TGTGCCAGCAGCCAAGAAACGGTTCGGGGCACTGAAGCTTTCTTT	CASSQETVRGTEAFF
-	TRBD1	TRBV6-2/TRBV6-3	TRBJ1-1	TGTGCCAGCAGTTCCCTAGGACAGGGAACGCCTAAAGCTTTCTTT	CASSSLGQGTPKAFF
-	TRBD1	TRBV5-8	TRBJ1-5	TGTGCCAGCAGCGCGGGACAGCTTAATCAGCCCCAGCATTTT	CASSAGQLNQPQHF
-	-	TRBV6-6	TRBJ2-7	TGTGCCAGCAGTTACTCGATCAGGAACTCCTACGAGCAGTACTTC	CASSYSIRNSYEQYF
-	-	TRBV7-2	TRBJ1-4	TGTGCCAGCAGCTCGAGTCCAACTAATGAAAAACTGTTTTTT	CASSSSPTNEKLFF
-	-	TRBV18	TRBJ1-1	TGTGCCAGCTCACCCCCTAGGGGCCGTCAGAGGACTGAAGCTTTCTTT	CASSPPRGRQRTEAFF
-	TRBD1	TRBV7-2	TRBJ2-7	TGTGCCAGCAGCTTTACAGGGGACTACGAGCAGTACTTC	CASSFTGDYEQYF
-	-	TRBV15	TRBJ2-1	TGTGCCACCAGCAGAGGCAGGGCAAATGAGCAGTTCTTC	CATSRGRANEQFF
-	-	TRBV7-9	TRBJ2-1	TGTGCCAGCAGCTTAAGTCCAGGGGAAAATGAGCAGTTCTTC	CASSLSPGENEQFF
-	TRBD1	TRBV2	TRBJ2-7	TGTGCAAGCAGCGGCAGGGGGCTGACCTACGAGCAGTACTTC	CASSGRGLTYEQYF
-	TRBD1	TRBV7-9	TRBJ2-3	TGTGCCAGCAGCTCCAGTTACGGGACAGGGGAAACAGATACGCAGTATTTT	CASSSSYGTGETDTQYF
few	-	TRBV7-9	TRBJ2-7	TGTGCCAGCAGCCCCCCGCTCCAGGGGGAGCAGTACTTC	CASSPPLQGEQYF
-	TRBD2	TRBV20-1	TRBJ2-7	TGCAGTGCTAGTCACCTAGCGGGGGACAGCTCCTACGAGCAGTACTTC	CSASHLAGDSSYEQYF
-	-	TRBV2	TRBJ1-1	TGTGCCAGCAGTGCCGTGAGTCGCACTGAAGCTTTCTTT	CASSAVSRTEAFF
-	-	TRBV6-5	TRBJ2-7	TGTGCCAGCAGTTACTCGAACAGGGACCACGAGCAGTACTTC	CASSYSNRDHEQYF
-	-	TRBV18	TRBJ2-7	TGTGCCAGCTCACCGGAAGGGGACGAGCAGTACTTC	CASSPEGDEQYF
once	TRBD1	TRBV6-1	TRBJ1-3	TGTGCCAGCAGTGAATCGACAGGGCTCCCAGGAAACACCATATATTTT	CASSESTGLPGNTIYF
-	-	TRBV27	TRBJ1-2	TGTGCCAGCAGTTTATGGGGGGGGCGCGTAGGCTACACCTTC	CASSLWGGRVGYTF
-	-	TRBV7-9	TRBJ1-1	TGTGCCAGCAGCGGACAGCCCCACACTGAAGCTTTCTTT	CASSGQPHTEAFF
-	-	TRBV5-1	TRBJ1-1	TGCGCCAGCAGCTTGGACGTTCGAGACAGTGAAGCTTTCTTT	CASSLDVRDSEAFF
-	TRBD2	TRBV4-3	TRBJ2-7	TGCGCCAGCAGCCAAGTGGATCGAGCGGGGTTTCCCTACGAGCAGTACTTC	CASSQVDRAGFPYEQYF
-	TRBD1	TRBV7-9	TRBJ2-1	TGTGCCAGCAGCTCCCCTCTAACCGGGACAGCCTCGGGCAATGAGCAGTTCTTC	CASSSPLTGTASGNEQFF
-	-	TRBV7-8	TRBJ1-1	TGTGCCAGCAGCCGAAGGGGAGGCACTGAAGCTTTCTTT	CASSRRGGTEAFF
-	TRBD1	TRBV13	TRBJ1-1	TGTGCCAGCAGCATCCGACAGGGCCTGAACACTGAAGCTTTCTTT	CASSIRQGLNTEAFF
-	TRBD2	TRBV7-7	TRBJ2-1	TGTGCTAGCAGCCGATTCGGACTAGCGGATTACAATGAGCAGTTCTTC	CASSRFGLADYNEQFF
-	-	TRBV25-1	TRBJ1-3	TGTGCCAGCAGTGAATATCTCGGAGGGCTCTCTGGAAACACCATATATTTT	CASSEYLGGLSGNTIYF
-	TRBD1	TRBV4-1	TRBJ1-1	TGCGCCAGCAGCCAAGCCGCACAGGGGGCTGAAGCTTTCTTT	CASSQAAQGAEAFF
few	-	TRBV2	TRBJ1-1	TGTGCCAGGGGGGGAAACACTGAAGCTTTCTTT	CARGGNTEAFF
-	TRBD1	TRBV10-3	TRBJ2-3	TGTGCCATCGGACAGGGACAAGCGGATACGCAGTATTTT	CAIGQGQADTQYF
-	-	TRBV19	TRBJ2-5	TGTGCCAGTAGCAGGGACTGGCAAAAGACCCAGTACTTC	CASSRDWQKTQYF
-	-	TRBV28	TRBJ1-4	TGTGCCAGCAGCCCCCCGGGAACCGCAACTAATGAAAAACTGTTTTTT	CASSPPGTATNEKLFF
-	TRBD2	TRBV5-8	TRBJ2-7	TGTGCCAGCAGGTTAGCGGGAGGGGCTTCCTACGAGCAGTACTTC	CASRLAGGASYEQYF